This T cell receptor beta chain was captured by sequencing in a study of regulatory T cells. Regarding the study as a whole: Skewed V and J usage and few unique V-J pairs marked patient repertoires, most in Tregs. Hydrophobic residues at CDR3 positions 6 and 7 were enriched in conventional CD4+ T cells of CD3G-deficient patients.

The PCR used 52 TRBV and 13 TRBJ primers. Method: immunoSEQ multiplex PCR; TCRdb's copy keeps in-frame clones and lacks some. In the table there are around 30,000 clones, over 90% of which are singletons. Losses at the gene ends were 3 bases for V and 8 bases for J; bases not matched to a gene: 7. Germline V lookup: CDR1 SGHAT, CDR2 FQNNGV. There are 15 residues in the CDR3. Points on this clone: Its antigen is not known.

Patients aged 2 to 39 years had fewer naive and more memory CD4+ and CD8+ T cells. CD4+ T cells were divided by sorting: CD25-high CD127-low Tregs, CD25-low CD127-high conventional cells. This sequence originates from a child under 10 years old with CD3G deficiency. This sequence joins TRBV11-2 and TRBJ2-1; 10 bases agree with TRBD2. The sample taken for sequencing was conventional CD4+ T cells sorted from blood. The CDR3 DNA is TGTGCCAGCAGCTTGGCGCTAGCGGGAGTTCATGAGCAGTTCTTC. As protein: CASSLALAGVHEQFF.